This entry lists 21 T cell receptor beta chains sequenced from one sample in a study of OX40 agonist ivuxolimab in advanced cancers. Repertoires were generated with immunoSEQ multiplex PCR, while TCRdb's copy carries only in-frame clones and drops some. The sample carries about 46,000 clones, 70% to 90% recorded once. The sample here was CD4+ or CD8+ T cells sorted from blood, taken in a trial of the OX40 agonist ivuxolimab. Every receptor here comes from an adult with an advanced solid tumor such as melanoma, head and neck, liver or kidney cancer.

The rearrangement uses TRBV5-5 and TRBJ2-7; the D is unclear. With 0 bases removed from V and 0 bases from J, the gap between germline ends came to 10 bases. This CDR3 comprises 15 residues. The germline gives CDR1 SGHKS, CDR2 YYEKEE (reference sequence). In DNA form, the CDR3 reads TGTGCCAGCAGCTTGGGAGGCGGTACCTCCTACGAGCAGTACTTC. This sequence encodes CASSLGGGTSYEQYF. Combining the CDR3 with reference TRBV5-5 and TRBJ2-7 gives the whole variable domain DAGVTQSPTHLIKTRGQQVTLRCSPISGHKSVSWYQQVLGQGPQFIFQYYEKEERGRGNFPDRFSARQFPNYSSELNVNALLLGDSALYLCASSLGGGTSYEQYFGPGTRLTVT.

This sequence joins TRBV2 and TRBJ1-5; TRBD1 might be the D (5 bases). The CDR3 has 19 residues. Deletions cut 6 bases from V and 0 bases from J, with 24 bases between. CDR1 and CDR2 (germline): SNHLY, FYNNEI. The CDR3: CASRVSSATGAYSNQPQHF. CDR3 bases: TGTGCCAGCAGGGTCTCGTCGGCGACTGGGGCCTATAGCAATCAGCCCCAGCATTTT.

This clone was counted a single time. This rearrangement joins TRBV27 to TRBJ1-1; D remains unclear. Germline loops: CDR1 MNHEY, CDR2 SMNVEV (reference sequence). This CDR3 contains 14 residues. V gave up 3 bases and J gave up 0 bases, with 8 bases separating them. The CDR3 bases are TGTGCCAGCAGTTTTGCACGGTTGAACACTGAAGCTTTCTTT. Encoded protein: CASSFARLNTEAFF.

The chain carries TRBV27 and TRBJ2-2; 9 bases fit TRBD2. Germline V lookup: CDR1 MNHEY, CDR2 SMNVEV (reference sequence). CDR3 size: 14 residues. The junction had 4 bases not matched to a gene; V was cut back by 7 bases and J by 4 bases. The CDR3 sequence is CASTKRGVTGELFF. The CDR3 bases are TGTGCCAGCACTAAGCGGGGGGTCACCGGGGAGCTGTTTTTT.

This rearrangement joins TRBV5-1 to TRBJ2-1; 8 nucleotides align to TRBD1. The V and J ends lost 4 bases and 3 bases, in that order; junction bases with no gene match: 6. The CDR3 consists of 15 residues. In germline, CDR1 is SGHRS, CDR2 YFSETQ. CDR3 in DNA: TGCGCCAGCAGCCAGAAACAGGGGGGCTACAATGAGCAGTTCTTC. Its protein product is CASSQKQGGYNEQFF. The complete variable domain, with remaining parts taken from reference TRBV5-1 and TRBJ2-1, reads KAGVTQTPRYLIKTRGQQVTLSCSPISGHRSVSWYQQTPGQGLQFLFEYFSETQRNKGNFPGRFSGRQFSNSRSEMNVSTLELGDSALYLCASSQKQGGYNEQFFGPGTRLTVL.

The chain combines TRBV4-1 with TRBJ1-2; 11 bases line up with TRBD1. V lost 6 bases and J lost 8; bases outside the gene matches: 17. Germline V lookup: CDR1 MGHRA, CDR2 YSYEKL. This CDR3 comprises 17 residues. Here the CDR3 reads CASRQTGTGGTGGGYTF. The CDR3 DNA is TGCGCCAGCAGGCAAACCGGGACAGGGGGTACCGGAGGAGGCTACACCTTC.

V usage is TRBV7-9 and J usage is TRBJ1-1, with D uncertain. The CDR3 has 15 amino acids. Trimming took off 5 bases at V and 3 bases at J, with 16 bases between the two ends. Germline CDR1 SEHNR, CDR2 FQNEAQ (reference sequence). CDR3 coding DNA: TGTGCCAGCAGCCCCCCTTATGGGGTCGACACTGAAGCTTTCTTT. This gives the protein CASSPPYGVDTEAFF.

The gene calls are TRBV5-6 and TRBJ2-5; 9 nucleotides match TRBD2. The V gene's germline CDR1 is SGHDT and CDR2 YYEEEE. V lost 2 bases and J lost 5; bases outside the gene matches: 7. CDR3 length: 15 residues. The CDR3 sequence is CASSLIRGGDETQYF. The DNA for the CDR3 is TGTGCCAGCAGCTTAATCCGCGGGGGGGATGAGACCCAGTACTTC.

V gene TRBV28 combines with J gene TRBJ2-5; 11 nucleotides match TRBD2. V shed 6 bases and J 3 bases; nucleotides not matched to a gene: 6. The CDR3 loop spans 15 amino acids. From germline, CDR1 is MDHEN and CDR2 SYDVKM. The DNA of the CDR3 is TGTGCCAGCAGCCGTAGGGGACTAGCGGAAGAGACCCAGTACTTC. It specifies CASSRRGLAEETQYF.

The chain uses TRBV7-9 and TRBJ1-2; weak D call: TRBD1 (6 bases). Germline V CDR1 and CDR2: SEHNR, FQNEAQ (reference sequence). CDR3 size: 16 residues. V dropped 5 bases and J dropped 5 bases, with 21 bases sitting between them. The CDR3 DNA sequence: TGTGCCAGCAGCCCTAGCGGGCCAGGGGTCGAGTATGGCTACACCTTC. Translated, it gives CASSPSGPGVEYGYTF.

The chain has TRBV29-1 and TRBJ2-1, with 10 bases that match TRBD1. Germline assignment: CDR1 SQVTM and CDR2 ANQGSEA. The CDR3 has 14 amino acids. Trimming at V came to 0 bases and at J to 9 bases, leaving 5 bases not matched to a gene. CDR3 in DNA: TGCAGCGTTGAAGACCCGGACAGGGGGTCTGAGCAGTTCTTC. The encoded protein is CSVEDPDRGSEQFF.

The genes are TRBV28 and TRBJ2-1, with D perhaps matching TRBD2 (5 bases). V lost 4 bases and J lost 0, with 10 bases in between. Germline V CDR1 and CDR2: MDHEN, SYDVKM. CDR3 length equals 15 residues. The CDR3 here is CASSSADHSYNEQFF. The CDR3 nucleotides read TGTGCCAGCAGTTCAGCGGACCACTCCTACAATGAGCAGTTCTTC.

The chain has TRBV10-3 and TRBJ2-7; 10 bases fit TRBD1. Germline CDR1 ENHRY, CDR2 SYGVKD. The junction had 9 bases not matched to a gene; V was cut back by 6 bases and J by 4 bases. The CDR3 has 15 amino acids. CDR3 DNA: TGTGCCATCAGACCCCCCCGGGACAGGGGTTACGAGCAGTACTTC. The encoded protein is CAIRPPRDRGYEQYF.

Note on this clone: Other DNA sequences within the sample encode an identical CDR3. The J gene is TRBJ2-7, the V gene TRBV11-2; D not resolved. This CDR3 region has 13 residues. CDR1 and CDR2 from the germline V gene are SGHAT and FQNNGV. The germline V and J ends were trimmed by 1 base and 4 bases, with 8 bases remaining between them. The CDR3 bases are TGTGCCAGCAGCTTAGGTGGCGGATACGAGCAGTACTTC. Translation gives CASSLGGGYEQYF.

V usage is TRBV15 and J usage is TRBJ2-1; TRBD2 aligns across 10 bases. Germline V gene data show CDR1 as LNHNV and CDR2 as YYDKDF (reference sequence). This CDR3 has 17 residues. With V trimmed by 3 bases and J by 5 bases, 10 bases remained unmatched. CDR3 protein: CATSSVLAGGHNNEQFF. The CDR3 bases are TGTGCCACCAGCAGCGTATTAGCGGGAGGTCACAACAATGAGCAGTTCTTC.

This chain uses TRBV29-1 with TRBJ2-7; D uncertain. Per the germline V gene, CDR1 is SQVTM and CDR2 is ANQGSEA. This CDR3 is built from 13 residues. V lost 0 bases and J 5 bases, leaving 11 bases between the germline ends. In nucleotides, the CDR3 is TGCAGCGTTGAAGATGGGTCGCGAGACGAGCAGTACTTC. It codes for CSVEDGSRDEQYF.

In regard to this clone: A much larger clonotype is one base distant, so this may be a read error. Other DNA variants within this sample encode the same CDR3. This chain joins TRBV7-6 and TRBJ2-3, with D unresolved. The CDR3 length is 11 residues. The germline V gene has CDR1 SGHVS and CDR2 FNYEAQ. The V gene lost 4 bases and the J gene lost 2 bases, with 1 base spanning the gap. CDR3 sequence: CASSSTDTQYF. DNA for the CDR3: TGTGCCAGCAGCTCCACAGATACGCAGTATTTT.

The rearrangement joins TRBV4-1 to TRBJ1-6, with unresolved D. CDR3 length: 15 residues. Trimming removed 3 bases at V and 10 bases at J, with 16 bases between. CDR1 is MGHRA, CDR2 YSYEKL, per germline. The CDR3 nucleotides are TGCGCCAGCAGCCACTTGGGGAGGGCAGAATCACCCCTCCACTTT. As protein: CASSHLGRAESPLHF.

This chain uses TRBV9 with TRBJ2-5; 9 nucleotides match TRBD1. The germline CDR1 and CDR2 sequences are SGDLS and YYNGEE. The CDR3 contains 14 residues. The junction had 2 bases not matched to a gene; V was cut back by 0 bases and J by 5 bases. The CDR3: CASSVGTGDETQYF. The CDR3 nucleotides are TGTGCCAGCAGCGTAGGGACAGGGGACGAGACCCAGTACTTC.

The chain uses TRBV28 and TRBJ1-5; tentative D call: TRBD1 (6 bases). The CDR3 is 15 residues long. CDR1 and CDR2 (germline): MDHEN, SYDVKM. With 8 bases removed from V and 5 bases from J, the gap between germline ends came to 19 bases. In DNA, the CDR3 is TGTGCCAGCTCGTTCGCGCGGGGGCGTTATCAGCCCCAGCATTTT. Protein product: CASSFARGRYQPQHF.

J is TRBJ2-7 and V is TRBV7-9, with D unresolved. Trimming left V 2 bases short and J 3 bases short, with 14 bases between. The germline CDR1 and CDR2 sequences are SEHNR and FQNEAQ (reference sequence). The CDR3 is made up of 15 amino acids. For the CDR3, the DNA is TGTGCCAGCAGCTTAACTCAATGGTCAGACTACGAGCAGTACTTC. Translated, it gives CASSLTQWSDYEQYF.